This T cell receptor (beta chain) was sequenced during a study of cytomegalovirus exposure and HLA in healthy donors (dated by TCRdb to 2015 to 2018). Concerning the study at large: An earlier analysis of 587 of the donors reported about 260 Gb of sequence data and 95 million to 130 million unique TCR beta sequences obtained from about 180 million T cells. Roughly five DR-DQ haplotypes were handled as single units for association and clustering, since linkage in the cohort was strong. A later analysis re-analyzed previously published TCR beta repertoires from 600 to 850 donors and added high-resolution HLA genotyping to study TCR occurrence patterns. Along with the approximately 700-subject first cohort, a separate validation cohort of over a hundred different subjects was used. Genome-wide SNP genotypes for about three fifths of the roughly 670 donors were used in a later genetic analysis, which treated that subset as a discovery cohort. Class I and class II HLA loci were covered by the typing at four-digit resolution. Donor age, sex, ethnicity and CMV serostatus were collected together with the repertoire data. Of the roughly 390 genotyped donors, over 70% fell in the genetic ancestry cluster associated with self-reported Caucasian donors. An early release that covered some 630 HLA-typed donors contained around 300 gigabases of sequencing data and tens of millions of unique TCR sequences. To predict cytomegalovirus infection status, the study brought together high-throughput TCR immunosequencing, statistical association of individual TCRs with disease status, and machine learning. On average, 235,054 unique TCR beta nucleotide sequences were sequenced per donor among 398 genotyped donors of the cohort, with approximately 18% of those sequences being non-productive. Every repertoire in the discovery cohort had been generated on one and the same sequencing platform. The aim of the study was to test whether cataloging public T cell receptors could identify signatures of past pathogen exposure. To decide whether each TCR beta V gene segment behaved as functional or pseudogenic, an earlier analysis of some 600 of the donors relied on high-throughput TCR beta sequencing. The number of donors typed differed by locus, with roughly 620-640 for A, B, C, DRB1 and DQB1, approximately 500 for DQA1, about 610 for DPA1, and over 400 for DPB1. The study used immunosequencing to profile the T cell repertoires of about 670 subjects and linked those repertoires to cytomegalovirus serostatus. The later analysis used no new phenotypic data to find candidate immune exposures, relying instead on TCR beta sequences and their occurrence across donors.

In total, approximately 690 healthy bone marrow donors made up the cohort. All cohort members were sampled while nominally healthy, although unrecorded immune exposures were likely present. The donor was CMV seropositive and was included in the group of 289 seropositive cohort members. A peripheral blood sample was collected from each donor, and TCR beta sequencing was performed on peripheral blood mononuclear cells. Genomic DNA was extracted from the blood cell samples with the Qiagen DNeasy Blood Extraction Kit. V is cut by 5 bases and J by 5 bases, and the space between the germline ends is 6 bases. CDR1 MDHEN and CDR2 SYDVKM are derived from the germline V gene. Including the terminal cysteine and phenylalanine, the CDR3 comprises 11 residues. CDR3 DNA is the only sequence kept; it has 33 bases, read in frame from the first base. Libraries were prepared through the immunoSEQ multiplex PCR assay. For the multiplex PCR, a mixture combining 60 forward primers for TCR Vbeta segments and 13 reverse primers for TCR Jbeta segments was used. Amplification of the CDR3 region of rearranged TCR beta genes was performed with a multiplex PCR assay on genomic DNA. The Illumina HiSeq System was used to sequence the amplified TCR beta libraries as 87-base-pair reads. Per the original workflow: Across the 500 to 700 repertoires, a later analysis counted 80 million or so unique TCR beta chains, roughly 11 million of which were shared by at least two donors. Raw reads were error-corrected and collapsed into unique sequences with a nearest-neighbor algorithm that merged closely related sequences to remove PCR and sequencing errors. CDR3 sequences were aligned to IMGT reference sequences to assign V, D and J gene segments. Each retained sequence needed at least a six-nucleotide match to both a V gene segment and a J gene segment. Rearrangements were called productive when the CDR3 lacked stop codons and stayed in frame with V and J; all others were non-productive. CDR3 was defined by IMGT convention, running from the second conserved V-encoded cysteine to the conserved J-encoded phenylalanine. The earlier analysis of approximately 500 of the donors excluded sequences that lacked an unambiguous match to a single V gene segment. An earlier analysis of 550 to 650 of the donors classified V segments as functional when productive rearrangements were above 56.7% and as segregating when the standard deviation between donors was above 5%. To diagnose cytomegalovirus status from the catalog of TCR beta chain sequences, a statistical classification framework was built. In a later analysis, V and J genes were assigned by comparing TCR nucleotide sequences against IMGT/GENE-DB human TR gene sequences. A later analysis assigned CDR3 sequences and most-parsimonious VDJ recombination scenarios with the TCRdist pipeline. In a later analysis, each TCR beta chain was defined by its CDR3 amino acid sequence together with its V-gene family, and reads lacking a unique V-gene family were excluded. As a way to deal with suspected cross-contamination and a sequencing artifact, a later analysis dropped more than 500 nucleotide sequences that were highly shared and had low generation probability. A later analysis calculated a clonal expansion index for each public chain from normalized within-repertoire ranks of inferred template counts. Generation probabilities in a later analysis came from a VDJ recombination model fitted to out-of-frame rearrangements, and those results were checked against IGoR. Hypergeometric tests were used in a later analysis to score TCR-TCR, TCR-HLA and TCR-CMV co-occurrence, with a repertoire-size bias correction applied to the TCR pairs. A later analysis estimated false discovery rates by permuting HLA or CMV assignments 20 times. A later analysis grouped co-occurring TCRs with DBSCAN, adding TCRdist sequence similarity when clustering within HLA-allele-positive subsets. For co-occurrence clustering, repertoires with fewer than 30,000 or more than 120,000 public chains were excluded, along with about five repertoires with anomalous nucleotide sharing. The table was pulled from immuneACCESS by TCRdb, which kept in-frame rearrangements only. Such tables lose some clones; where checked, under half of the loss comes from unresolved V genes, and the rest has no known cause. V, J and clone size were drawn from that table, and D and trimming were deduced from the DNA. This sample lists some 190,000 clones; roughly 80% were detected once. Of the sample, 3% to 3.5% is held by the ten largest clones.

The research as a whole found: This cohort had only TCR beta chains sequenced, and the lack of alpha or paired-chain data limited which features could be detected. In a later analysis, some 18,000 TCR beta sequences were associated with specific HLA alleles at a false discovery rate of 0.05. In an earlier analysis of some 500 of the donors, most TCR beta V segments appeared in productive rearrangements about 90% or about 30% of the time, broadly matching IMGT annotations. A later analysis reported that several top co-occurrence clusters appeared linked to parvovirus B19, influenza, CMV and Epstein-Barr virus. An association between a missense DCLRE1C variant and V-gene and J-gene trimming of TCR beta chains was found in a later genetic analysis and replicated in an independent cohort. Because some donors lacked HLA typing at each locus, the association tests relied only on the typed subset. In the study, approximately 150 TCR beta chains were listed as associated with cytomegalovirus. The presence/absence analyses assumed that sequencing depth was roughly uniform across donors, and that assumption may not be true. Across donors, most TCR sequences were observed very rarely, whereas some public TCRs were present in many individuals. The classifier was reported to diagnose cytomegalovirus status with high specificity and sensitivity in both the original cohort and the validation cohort. A group of highly shared sequence variants was considered likely to be a technical artifact of the sequencing pipeline. Compared with equally common non-associated chains, HLA-associated TCR beta chains in a later analysis were more clonally expanded and had lower generation probabilities. In a later genetic analysis, fewer N-insertions in productive TCRs were reported among donors in an Asian-associated ancestry cluster than the roughly 700-donor mean. Immune exposure information for the cohort was limited to CMV serostatus. Some IMGT-functional V segments, including TRBV6-2 and TRBV6-3, could not be told apart with the 87-base-pair reads, so those segments were excluded. A few of the identified cytomegalovirus-associated TCR beta chains were confirmed in vitro to be specific for cytomegalovirus antigens. Linkage disequilibrium might explain the correlated functional status among segregating V segments, but an unknown experimental factor could not be excluded. The earlier analysis of about 600 of the donors excluded some 15 rarely observed V segments, including chromosome 9 orphons, because counts were too low. Most CMV-associated TCR beta chains appeared to be HLA-restricted in a later analysis, and the HLA associations seemed to be driven largely by CMV exposure. Strong co-occurrence of HLA alleles, especially DR and DQ, made assigning TCR associations to individual alleles difficult. According to the authors, the approach could potentially be generalized to other disease states and immunological phenotypes. A later analysis found that TCR association rates varied across HLA loci, with DRB1 alleles showing the most associated TCRs and HLA-C alleles the fewest. A further reported finding was that TCR beta sequences accurately predicted the HLA-A and HLA-B alleles for most subjects in the first cohort.

As for this clone: Its antigen has not been determined. No much larger clonotype is one base removed from it; base qualities were not supplied.

The chain couples TRBV28 to TRBJ2-5, with no confidently assigned D gene. The source is a woman in her twenties or thirties in good health and CMV-seropositive. Sequencing was done on a sample of PBMCs. Read as DNA, the sequence is TGTGCCAGCAGTCCCGGGGAGACCCAGTACTTC. This translates into CASSPGETQYF.